This is a list of T cell receptor beta chains from one sample in a study of cytomegalovirus exposure and HLA in healthy donors. The assay was immunoSEQ multiplex PCR, and TCRdb's table has in-frame clones only and misses some. The sample records some 100,000 clones, approximately 76% being singletons. Sequenced sample: PBMCs. The receptors here all came from a man in his forties or fifties in good health and CMV-seronegative. CDR3s include the opening cysteine and the closing phenylalanine or tryptophan. The order of the fields is J gene, clone size, V gene, D gene, CDR3 DNA, CDR3 protein. The D gene is left open where the match is weak. Expanded clones are given a class, and other clones once, few, many or no size at all.

j_call: TRBJ2-3; clone_size: .; v_call: TRBV6-5; d_call: .; cdr3_nt: TGTGCCACCTTAGCGGGGACAGCTAGCACAGATACGCAGTATTTT; cdr3_aa: CATLAGTASTDTQYF
j_call: TRBJ1-2; clone_size: once; v_call: TRBV30; d_call: .; cdr3_nt: TGTGCCTGGAGTACAGGGTTGGGGCTTAACTATGGCTACACCTTC; cdr3_aa: CAWSTGLGLNYGYTF
j_call: TRBJ1-5; clone_size: few; v_call: TRBV7-2; d_call: .; cdr3_nt: TGTGCCAGCAGCGTAAGCAGGGGTGACCAGCCCCAGCATTTT; cdr3_aa: CASSVSRGDQPQHF
j_call: TRBJ1-4; clone_size: .; v_call: TRBV6-1; d_call: TRBD1; cdr3_nt: TGTGCCAGCAGTGACCCGGACAGGGGAAATAATGAAAAACTGTTTTTT; cdr3_aa: CASSDPDRGNNEKLFF
j_call: TRBJ2-3; clone_size: .; v_call: TRBV9; d_call: TRBD2; cdr3_nt: TGTGCCAGCAGCGTAGGAGCCATAGCGGGGGGCGGGGATACGCAGTATTTT; cdr3_aa: CASSVGAIAGGGDTQYF
j_call: TRBJ2-6; clone_size: .; v_call: TRBV6-5; d_call: .; cdr3_nt: TGTGCCGTGAGAGGGTTCTCTGGGGCCAACGTCCTGACTTTC; cdr3_aa: CAVRGFSGANVLTF
j_call: TRBJ2-1; clone_size: .; v_call: TRBV10-3; d_call: .; cdr3_nt: TGTGCCATCAGTGGGTCTAGGGGAAGGGGGTACAATGAGCAGTTCTTC; cdr3_aa: CAISGSRGRGYNEQFF
j_call: TRBJ2-1; clone_size: .; v_call: TRBV4-3; d_call: TRBD1; cdr3_nt: TGCGCCAGCAGCCAACTTGGACAGGGACCCTACAATGAGCAGTTCTTC; cdr3_aa: CASSQLGQGPYNEQFF
j_call: TRBJ1-1; clone_size: .; v_call: TRBV18; d_call: TRBD1; cdr3_nt: TGTGCCAGCCCCAGACAGGGAGGTTACGCTGAAGCTTTCTTT; cdr3_aa: CASPRQGGYAEAFF
j_call: TRBJ2-7; clone_size: few; v_call: TRBV19; d_call: .; cdr3_nt: TGTGCCAGTAGTGTGACAAGCTCCTACGAGCAGTACTTC; cdr3_aa: CASSVTSSYEQYF
j_call: TRBJ1-2; clone_size: .; v_call: TRBV5-1; d_call: TRBD1; cdr3_nt: TGCGCCAGCAGCTTGGTCCCCATAGGACAGGGGACGAGAGGCTACACCTTC; cdr3_aa: CASSLVPIGQGTRGYTF
j_call: TRBJ1-2; clone_size: .; v_call: TRBV5-4; d_call: .; cdr3_nt: TGTGCCAGCAGCGAGGGAGTTACTGGGAGAGCTAACTATGGCTACACCTTC; cdr3_aa: CASSEGVTGRANYGYTF
j_call: TRBJ2-7; clone_size: once; v_call: TRBV7-6; d_call: TRBD1; cdr3_nt: TGTGCCAGCAGCTTTATGCCCCCGGGACAGGGGGATGGCGAGCAGTACTTC; cdr3_aa: CASSFMPPGQGDGEQYF
j_call: TRBJ1-2; clone_size: .; v_call: TRBV5-4; d_call: .; cdr3_nt: TGTGCCAGCAGCTTGGATACGGCTAACTATGGCTACACCTTC; cdr3_aa: CASSLDTANYGYTF
j_call: TRBJ2-5; clone_size: .; v_call: TRBV5-1; d_call: TRBD2; cdr3_nt: TGCGCCAGCAGCTTGGTGGGGAGGGCAGGGGAGACCCAGTACTTC; cdr3_aa: CASSLVGRAGETQYF
j_call: TRBJ1-2; clone_size: .; v_call: TRBV25-1; d_call: TRBD1; cdr3_nt: TGTGCCAGCAGTGAATTTCCGGACAGGGGGTTCCTTGATGGCTACACCTTC; cdr3_aa: CASSEFPDRGFLDGYTF
j_call: TRBJ2-4; clone_size: .; v_call: TRBV5-8; d_call: TRBD2; cdr3_nt: TGTGCCAGCAGCTTAGGGGAGGGATCCAAAAACATTCAGTACTTC; cdr3_aa: CASSLGEGSKNIQYF
j_call: TRBJ1-6; clone_size: .; v_call: TRBV4-3; d_call: .; cdr3_nt: TGCGCCAGCAGCCAAGGGGGGGGCAATTCACCCCTCCACTTT; cdr3_aa: CASSQGGGNSPLHF
j_call: TRBJ1-2; clone_size: .; v_call: TRBV29-1; d_call: TRBD1; cdr3_nt: TGCAGCGTTGAATTAAACAGGGGAATGGATGGCTACACCTTC; cdr3_aa: CSVELNRGMDGYTF
j_call: TRBJ1-3; clone_size: .; v_call: TRBV18; d_call: .; cdr3_nt: TGTGCCAGCTCACCACCGGCGGGGACCTTTGGCACCATATATTTT; cdr3_aa: CASSPPAGTFGTIYF
j_call: TRBJ2-2; clone_size: .; v_call: TRBV19; d_call: .; cdr3_nt: TGTGCCAGTATGGAGTGGGACACCGGGGAGCTGTTTTTT; cdr3_aa: CASMEWDTGELFF
j_call: TRBJ2-2; clone_size: .; v_call: TRBV4-1; d_call: .; cdr3_nt: TGCGCCAGCAGCCAAGTAGCGAACACCGGGGAGCTGTTTTTT; cdr3_aa: CASSQVANTGELFF
j_call: TRBJ2-5; clone_size: .; v_call: TRBV6-1; d_call: .; cdr3_nt: TGTGCCACGGGCGACAGACGTGAGACCCAGTACTTC; cdr3_aa: CATGDRRETQYF
j_call: TRBJ2-5; clone_size: .; v_call: TRBV6-8; d_call: TRBD2; cdr3_nt: TGTGCCAGCAGTTACGCGGCGGGGGGGAAGGAGACCCAGTACTTC; cdr3_aa: CASSYAAGGKETQYF
j_call: TRBJ2-7; clone_size: .; v_call: TRBV25-1; d_call: .; cdr3_nt: TGTGCCAGCAGTGAATCCGGCGAGCAGTACTTC; cdr3_aa: CASSESGEQYF
j_call: TRBJ2-3; clone_size: .; v_call: TRBV7-9; d_call: TRBD2; cdr3_nt: TGTGCCAGCAGCCCCGGGACTAGTACAGATACGCAGTATTTT; cdr3_aa: CASSPGTSTDTQYF
j_call: TRBJ1-2; clone_size: many; v_call: TRBV4-3; d_call: .; cdr3_nt: TGCGCCAGCAGCCAGGGCCTACATGGGAACTATGGCTACACCTTC; cdr3_aa: CASSQGLHGNYGYTF
j_call: TRBJ1-2; clone_size: .; v_call: TRBV19; d_call: .; cdr3_nt: TGTGCCAGTAGTCCAAGGCAGGGGACAAACTATGGCTACACCTTC; cdr3_aa: CASSPRQGTNYGYTF
j_call: TRBJ1-3; clone_size: .; v_call: TRBV7-2; d_call: TRBD1; cdr3_nt: TGTGCCAGCAGCAAACGGACAGGGGCCATCTCTGGAAACACCATATATTTT; cdr3_aa: CASSKRTGAISGNTIYF
j_call: TRBJ2-1; clone_size: once; v_call: TRBV9; d_call: TRBD1; cdr3_nt: TGTGCCAGCAGCGCCCCAAGACAGGGGTTCTACAATGAGCAGTTCTTC; cdr3_aa: CASSAPRQGFYNEQFF
j_call: TRBJ1-6; clone_size: .; v_call: TRBV11-2; d_call: .; cdr3_nt: TGTGCCAGCAGCTCGTGGGGGGAAGGGTCACCCCTCCACTTT; cdr3_aa: CASSSWGEGSPLHF
j_call: TRBJ2-5; clone_size: .; v_call: TRBV7-8; d_call: .; cdr3_nt: TGTGCCAGCAGCTTAGGGACTGCGGGGACCCAGTACTTC; cdr3_aa: CASSLGTAGTQYF